Here is one TCR beta chain with its context. Its specificity is not known. The record originates from a study of CD8+CD57+ T cells in acquired aplastic anemia. At the level of the study: The study obtained an average of about 3.1 ug of DNA from sorted CD4+ and CD8+ cells.

Points from the study as a whole: Researchers reported that CD8+ Simpson's diversity was not significantly different in patients versus controls.

This CDR3 spans 15 amino acids. CDR1 and CDR2 from the germline V gene are KGHDR and SFDVKD. V was shortened by 1 base and J by 1 base, with 9 bases between the two germline ends. By flow cytometry, patients selected for sequencing had shown an expansion of CD8+CD57+ cells. Therapy had not been given to patients before blood sampling. Profiling of TCR beta VDJ combinations and CDR3 sequences used genomic DNA as template. One entry per CDR3 protein results from TCRdb running MiXCR on the reads. The sample lists roughly 160,000 distinct CDR3 sequences, about two thirds seen once, with under 60% in the top ten.

This sequence originates from a human donor with aplastic anemia. Sequencing was done on a sample of sorted CD4+, CD8+, or CD8+CD57+ T cells (not recorded which) from PBMCs. The chain joins TRBV24-1 to TRBJ1-2, with unresolved D. CDR3 in DNA: TGTGCCACCAGTGATTTTCCCGTCAGTAACTATGGCTACACCTTC. Amino acids: CATSDFPVSNYGYTF.